The 14 T cell receptor beta chains below come from one sample, sequenced in a study of radiation and T cells in renal cell carcinoma (dated by TCRdb to 2018 to 2020). The time point label corresponds to: blood 2 weeks post-SBRT. The sample's treatment or condition label is to be understood as: 15 Gy SBRT to primary tumor, nephrectomy 4 weeks later. The library was produced with the immunoSEQ multiplex PCR assay. The table was pulled from immuneACCESS by TCRdb, which kept in-frame rearrangements only. Such tables lose some clones; where checked, under half of the loss comes from unresolved V genes, and the rest has no known cause. Here the sample has some 120,000 clones; roughly 77% occur a single time. In total, the top ten clones hold approximately 2% of the sample. Specimen: blood, collected from a patient whose treatment included radiotherapy and nephrectomy. These receptors were obtained from a woman in her sixties with renal cell carcinoma.

This rearrangement joins TRBV9 to TRBJ2-2; possibly TRBD1 for D (6 bases). With 4 bases removed from V and 7 bases from J, the gap between germline ends came to 8 bases. The CDR3 has 12 amino acids. Germline CDR1 and CDR2: SGDLS and YYNGEE. The CDR3 reads CASSQGGGELFF. The DNA of the CDR3 is TGTGCCAGCAGCCAAGGGGGCGGGGAGCTGTTTTTT.

The chain is built from TRBV28 and TRBJ2-3; no clear D. Germline CDR1 MDHEN, CDR2 SYDVKM. CDR3 length equals 15 residues. The V end was cut by 4 bases, the J end by 4 bases, with 15 bases between. The CDR3 here is CASSSPYREADTQYF. Written as DNA, the CDR3 is TGTGCCAGCAGTTCCCCCTACCGCGAGGCAGATACGCAGTATTTT.

V is TRBV9 and J is TRBJ2-7; 9 positions agree with TRBD1. This CDR3 has 14 residues. Per germline, CDR1 SGDLS and CDR2 YYNGEE. V lost 2 bases and J lost 4; bases outside the gene matches: 4. In DNA form, the CDR3 reads TGTGCCAGCAGCGTGACAGGGGGTAGGTACGAGCAGTACTTC. It yields the protein CASSVTGGRYEQYF.

The chain's CDR3 is CASSVSPKNTEAFF. The CDR3 region has the DNA TGTGCCAGCAGCGTGAGTCCGAAGAACACTGAAGCTTTCTTT. This chain uses TRBV9 with TRBJ1-1; D call uncertain. The germline gives CDR1 SGDLS, CDR2 YYNGEE. CDR3 length equals 14 residues. V was shortened by 2 bases and J by 1 base, with 9 bases between the two germline ends.

This chain uses TRBV30 with TRBJ1-3; TRBD1 matches 7 bases. J was trimmed by 7 bases and V by 5 bases; bases with no gene match: 14. The germline V gene has CDR1 GTSNPN and CDR2 SVGIG (reference sequence). CDR3 length: 15 amino acids. The CDR3 here is CAWAQATGSLNTIYF. In nucleotides, the CDR3 is TGTGCCTGGGCCCAGGCGACAGGGTCGCTGAACACCATATATTTT.

The V call is TRBV4-3, the J call TRBJ1-1; 9 positions agree with TRBD1. CDR1 is LGHNA and CDR2 is YSLEER in the germline V gene. CDR3 length: 14 residues. Trimming removed 4 bases from V and 3 bases from J; junction bases left unmatched: 3. The CDR3 loop is CASSPGTGHTEAFF. CDR3 DNA: TGCGCCAGCAGCCCCGGGACAGGGCACACTGAAGCTTTCTTT.

This rearrangement joins TRBV5-1 to TRBJ2-5, with D maybe TRBD1 (5 bases). Germline V gene data show CDR1 as SGHRS and CDR2 as YFSETQ. There are 13 residues in the CDR3. V lost 5 bases, J lost 2 bases, and 10 bases lay in between. The DNA for the CDR3 is TGCGCCAGCAGGCAGGGTCAACAAGAGACCCAGTACTTC. Residues: CASRQGQQETQYF.

The chain combines TRBV5-1 with TRBJ2-2; no firm D call. The CDR3 has 13 amino acids. The germline gives CDR1 SGHRS, CDR2 YFSETQ. The V end was cut by 4 bases, the J end by 6 bases, with 10 bases between. CDR3 protein: CASSPQLPGELFF. As DNA, the CDR3 is TGCGCCAGCAGCCCCCAGTTGCCCGGGGAGCTGTTTTTT.

The chain recombines TRBV19 with TRBJ1-4; no firm D call. Trimming stripped 1 base from V and 7 bases from J, with 13 bases between. CDR1 is LNHDA, CDR2 SQIVND, per germline (reference sequence). This CDR3 region has 15 residues. For the CDR3, the DNA is TGTGCCAGTAGTATAGGGCAGGTAATCGGTGAAAAACTGTTTTTT. Translation gives CASSIGQVIGEKLFF. The full variable domain, in which reference TRBV19 and TRBJ1-4 provide the parts outside the CDR3, is DGGITQSPKYLFRKEGQNVTLSCEQNLNHDAMYWYRQDPGQGLRLIYYSQIVNDFQKGDIAEGYSVSREKKESFPLTVTSAQKNPTAFYLCASSIGQVIGEKLFFGSGTQLSVL.

The chain employs TRBV10-2 and TRBJ2-7; tentative D call: TRBD2 (5 bases). There are 14 residues in the CDR3. V gave up 4 bases and J gave up 2 bases, with 12 bases separating them. Germline-derived CDR1 and CDR2 are WSHSY and SAAADI. The CDR3, as DNA: TGCGCCAGCAGTGTGGGAAGCGGTGCCTACGAGCAGTACTTC. Translated, it gives CASSVGSGAYEQYF.

The chain uses TRBV6-6 and TRBJ1-1; the D gene is possibly TRBD1 (6 bases). V was shortened by 7 bases and J by 4 bases, with 16 bases between the two germline ends. The length of the CDR3 is 14 residues. Germline V gives CDR1 MNHNY, CDR2 SVGAGI (reference sequence). CDR3 region: CASIDRSVVTEAFF. The CDR3 nucleotides read TGTGCCAGCATCGACAGGTCGGTTGTCACTGAAGCTTTCTTT.

The J gene is TRBJ1-2, the V gene TRBV5-4; D remains ambiguous. V was cut by 0 bases and J by 2 bases, with 5 bases left in between. The CDR3 sequence is 13 residues long. Looked up from germline, CDR1 is SGHNT and CDR2 is YYREEE (reference sequence). This chain's CDR3 is CASSLEKNYGYTF. For the CDR3, the DNA is TGTGCCAGCAGCTTGGAGAAAAACTATGGCTACACCTTC.

V gene TRBV4-1 combines with J gene TRBJ2-1; 9 bases are a match to TRBD2. Germline V gene data show CDR1 as MGHRA and CDR2 as YSYEKL. V lost 1 base and J lost 9; bases outside the gene matches: 16. CDR3 length: 18 amino acids. The CDR3 spells CASSQGSAGGPRSVEQFF. The CDR3 nucleotides are TGCGCCAGCAGCCAAGGGTCTGCGGGAGGGCCGAGATCAGTTGAGCAGTTCTTC.

The gene calls are TRBV19 and TRBJ1-1; D not resolved. The CDR3 sequence is 14 residues long. The germline CDR1 and CDR2 sequences are LNHDA and SQIVND (reference sequence). The germline V and J ends were trimmed by 7 bases and 1 base, with 13 bases remaining between them. The CDR3 DNA sequence: TGTGCCAGTACCGCGGGTTCAGCGAACACTGAAGCTTTCTTT. Encoded protein: CASTAGSANTEAFF.